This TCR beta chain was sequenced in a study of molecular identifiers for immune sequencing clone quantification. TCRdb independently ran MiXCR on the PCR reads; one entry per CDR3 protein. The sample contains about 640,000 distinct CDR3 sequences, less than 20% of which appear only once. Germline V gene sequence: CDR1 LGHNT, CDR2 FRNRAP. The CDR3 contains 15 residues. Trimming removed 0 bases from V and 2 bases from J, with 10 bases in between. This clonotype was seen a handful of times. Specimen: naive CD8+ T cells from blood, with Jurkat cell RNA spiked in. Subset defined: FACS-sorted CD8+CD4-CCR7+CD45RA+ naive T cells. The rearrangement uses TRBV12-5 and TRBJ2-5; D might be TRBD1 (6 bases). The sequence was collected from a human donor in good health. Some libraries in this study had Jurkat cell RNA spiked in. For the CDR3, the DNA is TGTGCTAGTGGTTTGGTCCCGGACAGACAAGAGACCCAGTACTTC. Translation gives CASGLVPDRQETQYF. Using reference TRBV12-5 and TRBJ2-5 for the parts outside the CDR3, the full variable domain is DARVTQTPRHKVTEMGQEVTMRCQPILGHNTVFWYRQTMMQGLELLAYFRNRAPLDDSGMPKDRFSAEMPDATLATLKIQPSEPRDSAVYFCASGLVPDRQETQYFGPGTRLLVL.